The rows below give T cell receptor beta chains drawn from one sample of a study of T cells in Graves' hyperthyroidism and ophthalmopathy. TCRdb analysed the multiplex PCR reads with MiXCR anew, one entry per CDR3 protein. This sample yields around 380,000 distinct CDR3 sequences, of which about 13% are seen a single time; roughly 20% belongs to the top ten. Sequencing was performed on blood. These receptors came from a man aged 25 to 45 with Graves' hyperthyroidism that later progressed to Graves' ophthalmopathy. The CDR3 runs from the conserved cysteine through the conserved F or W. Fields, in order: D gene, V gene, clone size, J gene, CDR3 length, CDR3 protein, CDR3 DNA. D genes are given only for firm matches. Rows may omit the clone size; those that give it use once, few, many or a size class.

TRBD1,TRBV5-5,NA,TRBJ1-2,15,CASSPLATGANGYTF,TGTGCCAGCAGCCCCTTGGCGACAGGGGCGAATGGCTACACCTTC
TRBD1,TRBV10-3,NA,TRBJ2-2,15,CAISDRGEYTGELFF,TGTGCCATCAGCGACAGGGGGGAATACACCGGGGAGCTGTTTTTT
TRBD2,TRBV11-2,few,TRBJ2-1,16,CASSLLLAGGLREQFF,TGTGCCAGCAGCTTACTACTAGCGGGGGGGCTTCGTGAGCAGTTCTTC
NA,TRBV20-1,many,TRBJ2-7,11,CSADSSYEQYF,TGCAGTGCTGACAGCTCCTACGAGCAGTACTTC
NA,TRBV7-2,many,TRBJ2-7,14,CASSQEGVSYEQYF,TGTGCCAGCAGTCAGGAGGGGGTCTCCTACGAGCAGTACTTC
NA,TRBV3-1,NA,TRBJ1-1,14,CASSQDRTHTEAFF,TGTGCCAGCAGCCAAGATCGCACCCACACTGAAGCTTTCTTT
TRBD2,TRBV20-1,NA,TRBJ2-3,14,CSTSRAGGSDTQYF,TGCAGTACGTCCAGGGCGGGGGGTTCAGATACGCAGTATTTT
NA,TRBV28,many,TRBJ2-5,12,CASRDTQETQYF,TGTGCCAGCAGGGACACTCAAGAGACCCAGTACTTC
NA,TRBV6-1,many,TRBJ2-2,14,CASSEAADNGELFF,TGTGCCAGCAGTGAAGCGGCAGATAACGGGGAGCTGTTTTTT
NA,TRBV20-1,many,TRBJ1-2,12,CSASFRGYGYTF,TGCAGTGCTAGCTTCAGGGGTTATGGCTACACCTTC
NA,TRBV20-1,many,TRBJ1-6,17,CSARDLEQGVPNSPLHF,TGCAGTGCTAGAGATCTGGAACAGGGCGTACCTAATTCACCCCTCCACTTT
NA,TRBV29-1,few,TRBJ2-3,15,CSVGGGWSGTDTQYF,TGCAGCGTGGGCGGGGGCTGGTCGGGCACAGATACGCAGTATTTT
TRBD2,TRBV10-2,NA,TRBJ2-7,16,CASSRLAGGPEDEQYF,TGCGCCAGCAGTAGGCTAGCGGGGGGGCCAGAGGACGAGCAGTACTTC
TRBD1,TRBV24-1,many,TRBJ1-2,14,CATSDPGQGYGYTF,TGTGCCACCAGTGATCCTGGACAGGGCTATGGCTACACCTTC
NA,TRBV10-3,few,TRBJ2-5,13,CAIRGDYQETQYF,TGTGCCATCAGGGGGGACTACCAAGAGACCCAGTACTTC
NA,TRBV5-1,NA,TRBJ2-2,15,CASSLILGNTGELFF,TGCGCCAGCAGCTTGATACTAGGGAACACCGGGGAGCTGTTTTTT
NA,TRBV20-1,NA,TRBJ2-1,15,CSLNERAGLLGEQFF,TGCAGCCTCAATGAACGGGCGGGGCTCCTTGGTGAGCAGTTCTTC
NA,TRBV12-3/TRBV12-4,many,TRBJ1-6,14,CASSPRQDNSPLHF,TGTGCCAGCAGCCCCCGTCAGGATAATTCACCCCTCCACTTT
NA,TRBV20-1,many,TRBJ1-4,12,CSARVRVGKLFF,TGCAGTGCTAGAGTGAGGGTCGGAAAACTGTTTTTT
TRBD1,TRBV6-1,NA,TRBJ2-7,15,CASSAPGQASYEQYF,TGTGCCAGCAGTGCCCCGGGACAGGCCTCCTACGAGCAGTACTTC
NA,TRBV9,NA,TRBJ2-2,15,CASSVRGQNTGELFF,TGTGCCAGCAGCGTACGGGGGCAGAACACCGGGGAGCTGTTTTTT
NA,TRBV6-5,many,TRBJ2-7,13,CASSYKASYEQYF,TGTGCCAGCAGTTACAAGGCCTCCTACGAGCAGTACTTC
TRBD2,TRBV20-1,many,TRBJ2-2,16,CSAGLAGGANTGELFF,TGCAGTGCGGGACTAGCGGGGGGCGCGAACACCGGGGAGCTGTTTTTT
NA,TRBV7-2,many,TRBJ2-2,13,CASSEQGSGELFF,TGTGCCAGCAGCGAGCAGGGGTCCGGGGAGCTGTTTTTT
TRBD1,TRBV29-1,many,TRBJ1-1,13,CSVWAGGYTEAFF,TGCAGCGTTTGGGCAGGGGGTTACACTGAAGCTTTCTTT
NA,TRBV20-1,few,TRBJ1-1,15,CSADTGTITNTEAFF,TGCAGTGCCGATACCGGGACGATCACGAACACTGAAGCTTTCTTT
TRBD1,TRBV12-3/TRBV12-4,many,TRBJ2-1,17,CASSSPGRGTGWNEQFF,TGTGCCAGCAGTTCGCCAGGCCGCGGGACAGGTTGGAATGAGCAGTTCTTC
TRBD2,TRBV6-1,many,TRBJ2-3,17,CASSPGTSGGSSDTQYF,TGTGCCAGCAGTCCCGGGACTAGCGGGGGTTCTTCTGATACGCAGTATTTT
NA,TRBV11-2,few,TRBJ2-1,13,CASSLNGLNEQFF,TGTGCCAGCAGCTTAAATGGGCTTAATGAGCAGTTCTTC
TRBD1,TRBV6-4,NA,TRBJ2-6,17,CASRAGGYISGANVLTF,TGTGCCAGCCGAGCAGGGGGCTATATCTCTGGGGCCAACGTCCTGACTTTC
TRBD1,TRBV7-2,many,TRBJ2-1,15,CASSFTGTAVREQFF,TGTGCCAGCAGCTTTACCGGGACAGCGGTCCGGGAGCAGTTCTTC
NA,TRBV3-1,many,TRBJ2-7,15,CASSPRTLEVYEQYF,TGTGCCAGCAGCCCCCGGACACTGGAGGTGTACGAGCAGTACTTC
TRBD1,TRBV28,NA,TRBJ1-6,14,CASSPGQNNSPLHF,TGTGCCAGCAGTCCGGGACAGAACAATTCACCCCTCCACTTT
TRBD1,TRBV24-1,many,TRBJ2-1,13,CATSLTGVNEQFF,TGTGCCACCAGCCTTACAGGGGTTAATGAGCAGTTCTTC
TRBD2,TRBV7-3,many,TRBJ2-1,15,CASSLGPAGGPEQFF,TGTGCCAGCAGCTTAGGTCCAGCGGGGGGACCTGAGCAGTTCTTC
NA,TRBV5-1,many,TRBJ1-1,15,CASSAKGVGGKEAFF,TGCGCCAGCAGCGCGAAGGGAGTCGGGGGGAAGGAAGCTTTCTTT
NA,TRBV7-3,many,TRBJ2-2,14,CASSRGGSTGELFF,TGTGCCAGCAGCAGAGGGGGTAGCACCGGGGAGCTGTTTTTT
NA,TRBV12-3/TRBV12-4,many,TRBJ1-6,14,CASTIVSENSPLHF,TGTGCCAGCACCATCGTTAGTGAAAATTCACCCCTCCACTTT
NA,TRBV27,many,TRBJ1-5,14,CASSPLGGGQPQHF,TGTGCCAGCAGTCCTTTGGGGGGGGGTCAGCCCCAGCATTTT
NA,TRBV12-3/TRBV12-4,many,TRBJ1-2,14,CASSPSRVNYGYTF,TGTGCCAGCAGTCCCAGTAGGGTTAACTATGGCTACACCTTC
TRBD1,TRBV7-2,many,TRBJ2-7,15,CASTLPGTETYEQYF,TGTGCCAGCACCTTACCCGGGACAGAGACCTACGAGCAGTACTTC
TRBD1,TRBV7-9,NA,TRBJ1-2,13,CASSRGTDWGYTF,TGTGCCAGCAGCAGAGGGACAGACTGGGGCTACACCTTC
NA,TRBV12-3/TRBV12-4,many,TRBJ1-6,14,CASALGHNNSPLHF,TGTGCCAGTGCGTTGGGTCATAATAATTCACCCCTCCACTTT
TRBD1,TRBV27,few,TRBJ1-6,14,CASRGTGGRSPLHF,TGTGCCAGCAGGGGGACAGGGGGCAGGTCACCCCTCCACTTT
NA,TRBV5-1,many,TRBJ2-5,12,CASSLDGETQYF,TGTGCCAGCAGCTTAGACGGAGAGACCCAGTACTTC
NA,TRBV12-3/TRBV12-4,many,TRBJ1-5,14,CASSQRAGSQPQHF,TGTGCCAGCAGCCAACGGGCAGGGAGCCAGCCCCAGCATTTT
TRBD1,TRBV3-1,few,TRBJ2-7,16,CASSPQPGQGIYEQYF,TGTGCCAGCAGCCCCCAGCCGGGACAGGGAATCTACGAGCAGTACTTC
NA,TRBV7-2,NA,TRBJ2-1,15,CASSHSSGFYNEQFF,TGTGCCAGCAGCCATTCAAGCGGGTTTTACAATGAGCAGTTCTTC
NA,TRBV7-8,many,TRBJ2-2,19,CASSSRVSIINANTGELFF,TGTGCCAGCAGCTCCCGGGTCTCAATCATCAACGCGAACACCGGGGAGCTGTTTTTT
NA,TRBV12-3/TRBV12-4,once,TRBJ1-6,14,CASSLVSVNSPLHF,TGTGCCAGCAGTTTAGTCTCGGTCAATTCACCCCTCCACTTT
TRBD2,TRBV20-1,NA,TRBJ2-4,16,CSAWTSGGLAKNIQYF,TGCAGTGCCTGGACTAGCGGGGGACTAGCCAAAAACATTCAGTACTTC
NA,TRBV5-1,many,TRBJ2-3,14,CASRPKADYSTQYF,TGCGCCAGCAGGCCCAAGGCGGACTACTCTACGCAGTATTTT
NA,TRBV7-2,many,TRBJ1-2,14,CASSEAPRGSGYTF,TGTGCCAGCAGCGAGGCCCCCCGAGGGTCTGGCTACACCTTC
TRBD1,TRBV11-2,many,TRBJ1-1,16,CASSLARTGGMTEAFF,TGTGCCAGCAGCTTAGCGAGGACAGGGGGTATGACTGAAGCTTTCTTT
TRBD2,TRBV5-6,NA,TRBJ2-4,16,CASSWLAGVAKNIQYF,TGTGCCAGCAGCTGGTTAGCGGGGGTCGCCAAAAACATTCAGTACTTC
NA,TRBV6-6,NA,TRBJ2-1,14,CASSYFDSNNEQFF,TGTGCCAGCAGTTACTTTGACAGTAACAATGAGCAGTTCTTC
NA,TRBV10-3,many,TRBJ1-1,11,CAIGRDTEAFF,TGTGCCATCGGCCGGGACACTGAAGCTTTCTTT
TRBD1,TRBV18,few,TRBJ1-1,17,CASSQTTGIIWDTEAFF,TGTGCCAGCTCCCAGACGACAGGGATTATTTGGGACACTGAAGCTTTCTTT
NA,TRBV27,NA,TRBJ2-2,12,CASSVHTGELFF,TGTGCCAGCAGTGTCCACACCGGGGAGCTGTTTTTT
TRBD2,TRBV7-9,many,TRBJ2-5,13,CASRGGYQETQYF,TGTGCCAGCAGGGGGGGGTACCAAGAGACCCAGTACTTC